The 19 T cell receptor beta chains below all came from one sample that was sequenced in a study of cytomegalovirus exposure and HLA in healthy donors. The PCR had 60 Vbeta and 13 Jbeta primers. TCRdb keeps only in-frame clones here, not all; method: immunoSEQ multiplex PCR. Altogether about 150,000 clones are present, approximately 84% being singletons, with the ten largest covering about 2.1%. The sample was PBMCs. These receptors were collected from a young woman in good health and CMV-seronegative.

The chain couples TRBV7-2 to TRBJ1-5, with D tentatively TRBD1 (6 bases). Germline lookup yields CDR1 SGHTA and CDR2 FQGNSA. The CDR3 consists of 14 residues. V was shortened by 8 bases and J by 4 bases, with 15 bases between the two germline ends. Here the CDR3 DNA reads TGTGCCAGCGCGCCACAGGGTAGGAATCAGCCCCAGCATTTT. Its translation: CASAPQGRNQPQHF.

The rearrangement joins TRBV19 to TRBJ2-7, with a possible D match to TRBD1 (5 bases). Germline V CDR1 and CDR2: LNHDA, SQIVND (reference sequence). The CDR3 is 14 amino acids. Trimming pared 5 bases from V and 1 base from J, leaving 12 bases between. The CDR3 here is CASSPRTQSYEQYF. The CDR3 DNA is TGTGCCAGTAGTCCGCGGACACAATCCTACGAGCAGTACTTC.

This clone has a single count. The V call is TRBV27, the J call TRBJ1-1; TRBD1 matches at 7 bases. This CDR3 region has 13 residues. V was clipped by 5 bases and J by 11 bases; unmatched bases: 11. Germline CDR1 is MNHEY and CDR2 is SMNVEV (reference sequence). CDR3 residues: CASSPNHRGGAFF. The CDR3 coding sequence is TGTGCCAGCAGTCCGAACCACAGGGGCGGGGCTTTCTTT.

The chain is built from TRBV5-1 and TRBJ2-3; D is possibly TRBD2 (5 bases). The CDR3 is 16 amino acids. V lost 4 bases, J lost 0 bases, and 15 bases lay in between. CDR1 is SGHRS and CDR2 is YFSETQ in the germline V gene. CDR3 amino acids: CASSGTDSSSTDTQYF. The CDR3 bases are TGCGCCAGCAGCGGAACGGACTCTTCTAGCACAGATACGCAGTATTTT. Looking up the rest from reference TRBV5-1 and TRBJ2-3 gives the full variable domain: KAGVTQTPRYLIKTRGQQVTLSCSPISGHRSVSWYQQTPGQGLQFLFEYFSETQRNKGNFPGRFSGRQFSNSRSEMNVSTLELGDSALYLCASSGTDSSSTDTQYFGPGTRLTVL.

The chain employs TRBV2 and TRBJ2-1, with a possible D match to TRBD1 (9 bases). The germline V and J ends were trimmed by 8 bases and 9 bases, with 20 bases remaining between them. CDR3 size: 14 residues. Germline V CDR1 and CDR2: SNHLY, FYNNEI. The CDR3 loop reads CASRGGQGIGEQFF. The CDR3 DNA is TGTGCCAGCCGGGGGGGACAGGGTATAGGTGAGCAGTTCTTC.

The rearrangement links TRBV6-5 to TRBJ2-7; TRBD2 aligns across 7 bases. The germline CDR1 and CDR2 sequences are MNHEY and SVGAGI. The V segment lost 8 bases and the J segment 2 bases; nucleotides outside the gene matches: 12. The CDR3 is 15 amino acids. CDR3 residues: CASSVTSSGPYEQYF. CDR3 bases: TGTGCCAGCTCAGTTACGTCTAGCGGCCCCTACGAGCAGTACTTC.

V and J are TRBV4-2 and TRBJ1-2; tentatively, D is TRBD1 (5 bases). Trimming left V 0 bases short and J 8 bases short, with 10 bases between. Germline V gives CDR1 LGHNA, CDR2 YNFKEQ. The CDR3 has 13 amino acids. The CDR3 region is CASSQETGDGYTF. The CDR3 DNA reads as TGTGCCAGCAGCCAAGAAACGGGGGACGGCTACACCTTC.

V is TRBV19 and J is TRBJ2-1, with D perhaps matching TRBD2 (7 bases). Trimming removed 1 base from V and 7 bases from J, with 11 bases in between. The CDR3 has 14 amino acids. Per germline, CDR1 LNHDA and CDR2 SQIVND (reference sequence). The CDR3 nucleotides are TGTGCCAGTAGTATAGCGGGGGGCTGGAATGAGCAGTTCTTC. Its translation: CASSIAGGWNEQFF.

V and J are TRBV10-3 and TRBJ2-1; 8 nucleotides match TRBD2. Germline V CDR1 and CDR2: ENHRY, SYGVKD. The junction had 9 bases not matched to a gene; V was cut back by 8 bases and J by 3 bases. The CDR3 loop spans 15 amino acids. CDR3 in amino acids: CAIGLSGSFYNEQFF. The CDR3 DNA is TGTGCCATCGGCCTGAGCGGGAGTTTCTACAATGAGCAGTTCTTC.

CDR3 DNA: TGTGCCAGCAGTTTACCAGGGCTCAATGAGCAGTTCTTC. Its protein is CASSLPGLNEQFF. This chain joins TRBV27 and TRBJ2-1, with a tentative D call TRBD1 (5 bases). Germline V gene data show CDR1 as MNHEY and CDR2 as SMNVEV (reference sequence). The CDR3 covers 13 residues. The V gene lost 2 bases and the J gene lost 6 bases, with 8 bases spanning the gap.

The rearrangement uses TRBV7-2 and TRBJ1-1; D is unresolved. Germline CDR1 SGHTA, CDR2 FQGNSA. The CDR3 totals 14 residues. The germline V and J ends were trimmed by 1 base and 4 bases, with 10 bases remaining between them. DNA for the CDR3: TGTGCCAGCAGCTTAGATTTCGCCGGCACTGAAGCTTTCTTT. Residues: CASSLDFAGTEAFF.

The chain combines TRBV6-1 with TRBJ2-3, with 9 bases fitting TRBD1. The germline V gene encodes CDR1 MNHNS and CDR2 SASEGT. Trimming took 4 bases from V and 1 from J; bases not matched to a gene: 0. This CDR3 region has 14 residues. The CDR3 region is CASSGDRGTDTQYF. The CDR3 bases are TGTGCCAGCAGTGGGGACAGGGGCACAGATACGCAGTATTTT.

V is TRBV4-1 and J is TRBJ2-7; D is possibly TRBD2 (6 bases). This CDR3 contains 15 residues. Trimming left V 3 bases short and J 4 bases short, with 16 bases between. The germline V gene has CDR1 MGHRA and CDR2 YSYEKL. The CDR3 DNA follows: TGCGCCAGCAGCCATCTCGGGGGAGAATTTTACGAGCAGTACTTC. Translating gives CASSHLGGEFYEQYF.

This chain links TRBV28 with TRBJ2-7; weak D call: TRBD1 (5 bases). The V and J ends lost 5 bases and 2 bases respectively, with 13 bases between them. Germline lookup yields CDR1 MDHEN and CDR2 SYDVKM. The CDR3 runs 14 residues. CDR3 DNA sequence: TGTGCCAGCAGTGCGACAGTCGGACCCTACGAGCAGTACTTC. It specifies CASSATVGPYEQYF.

This rearrangement joins TRBV28 to TRBJ1-6, with TRBD1 matching 9 bases. Germline values: CDR1 MDHEN, CDR2 SYDVKM. The CDR3 consists of 14 residues. V shed 4 bases, J shed 9 bases, and the junction held 4 bases outside the gene matches. DNA of the CDR3: TGTGCCAGCAGTTGGGGACAGGGTAGTTCACCCCTCCACTTT. Translated: CASSWGQGSSPLHF.

The chain joins TRBV7-2 to TRBJ2-3, with D possibly TRBD1 on 6 matching bases. Germline V lookup: CDR1 SGHTA, CDR2 FQGNSA. CDR3 length: 14 amino acids. V was shortened by 5 bases and J by 3 bases, with 12 bases between the two germline ends. This CDR3 is CASSLDSRTDTQYF. Written as DNA, the CDR3 is TGTGCCAGCAGCCTGGACAGCAGAACAGATACGCAGTATTTT.

Only a few counts were recorded for this clone. This sequence joins TRBV10-2 and TRBJ2-3, with 9 bases lining up with TRBD2. This CDR3 has 14 residues. With 8 bases clipped from V and 2 bases from J, the junction kept 5 bases outside the gene matches. Germline values: CDR1 WSHSY, CDR2 SAAADI. The CDR3 DNA is TGCGCCAGCTCTCTAGCGGGGATCACAGATACGCAGTATTTT. Translating gives CASSLAGITDTQYF.

There are a few counts of this clone. The CDR3 DNA sequence: TGTGCCAGCAGCCAGCATACCGGGACAGGGGCCTCACTAGCGGGGGCAGATACGCAGTATTTT. Amino acids: CASSQHTGTGASLAGADTQYF. V gene TRBV4-2 combines with J gene TRBJ2-3, with D possibly TRBD2 on 11 matching bases. Per germline, CDR1 LGHNA and CDR2 YNFKEQ. The CDR3 runs 21 residues. V gave up 3 bases and J gave up 4 bases, with 32 bases separating them.

The count of this clone is one. The chain couples TRBV29-1 to TRBJ1-5, with 8 positions matching TRBD1. The CDR3 is 13 amino acids. The J segment lost 5 bases and the V segment lost 6 bases, leaving 6 bases of the junction unmatched. The germline CDR1 and CDR2 sequences are SQVTM and ANQGSEA. The CDR3 DNA is TGCAGCGTGTCCGGGACAGGAGATCAGCCCCAGCATTTT. Its translation: CSVSGTGDQPQHF.